This TCR beta chain comes out of a study of blood T cell repertoires in COVID-19 (dated by TCRdb to 2018 to 2020). Study-wide context: Collaborator samples came from the United States, Italy and Spain and covered acute and convalescent phases of COVID-19. The material from the prospective study consisted of cDNA or gDNA derived from T cells, B-cell-depleted T cells, or PBMCs. Subjects who had been exposed to COVID-19, were actively infected with it, or had recovered from it provided the deeply sampled blood TCRbeta repertoires that made up the dataset. The repertoires were released in a freely available public database meant as a resource for research on the immune response to SARS-CoV-2. Samples were obtained from the ongoing ImmuneRACE study (first 160 participants) and from 1,200 or so subjects provided by 6 global collaborators. A de-identified subject ID, COVID-19 status, age in years and sex were almost always included in the sample metadata. Where available, HLA class I and class II types were obtained from metadata supplied by the sample provider rather than from assay-based typing. What the work shows at the level of the full study, not this receptor alone: Clinical and demographic metadata were provided uncurated, with the amount varying by source and participant.

Taken from cysteine to phenylalanine, the CDR3 has 14 residues. CDR3 DNA only is kept here, 42 bases in frame from base 1. V trim: 10 bases; J trim: 8 bases; unmatched bases: 6. Via the germline V gene (reference sequence), CDR1 is LNHDA and CDR2 SQIVND. The immunoSEQ Assay, a bias-controlled multiplex PCR, was used to amplify TCRbeta CDR3 regions from genomic DNA. In the original analysis: The number of nucleated cells in each sample was estimated from the amplification of reference gene primers within the assay. To quantify the absolute abundance of each unique TCRbeta CDR3 rearrangement, sequence reads were collapsed and filtered. For each sample, productive Simpson clonality was calculated by taking the square root of Simpson's diversity index across productive rearrangements. TCRdb re-hosts the immuneACCESS table, in-frame sequences only. Its copies lack some clones; in the studies checked, an unresolved V gene accounts for under half of them, and the cause for the rest is not known. Clone size and V and J calls were adopted from that table, with D and trimming inferred from the DNA. The sample table holds some 48,000 clones, of which 65% to 90% were seen once. 2.5% to 3% of the sample comes from the top ten.

A word on this clone: The antigen it binds to is not known. No base qualities exist here, and no much larger clone lies one base off it.

Each collaborating institution followed its own protocols to collect whole blood in K2EDTA tubes. For TCRbeta analysis, collaborators shipped samples as frozen whole blood, isolated PBMCs, or DNA extracted from either of those sample types. This clonotype was obtained from a woman older than 75 with acute or convalescent COVID-19. This receptor chain uses TRBV19 and TRBJ1-6; 12 junctional bases match TRBD1. The sample comprised peripheral blood. The CDR3 here reads CATGTGGTDSPLHF. The sequence in DNA is TGTGCCACCGGGACAGGGGGCACGGATTCACCCCTCCACTTT.